One sample yielded the 21 T cell receptor beta chains listed below, sequenced in a study of cytomegalovirus exposure and HLA in healthy donors. Amplification used 60 Vbeta primers and 13 Jbeta primers. Profiled with immunoSEQ multiplex PCR; TCRdb holds only in-frame clones, not every one. This table has roughly 220,000 clones, approximately 78% appearing once. Source material: PBMCs. These receptors were taken from a woman in her thirties or forties in good health and CMV-seronegative.

For the CDR3, the DNA is TGTGCCAGCACTTTGAGGTACGAGCAGTACTTC. Encoded protein: CASTLRYEQYF. This chain connects TRBV2 to TRBJ2-7; D unresolved. V lost 7 bases and J lost 4, with 8 bases in between. The germline V gene has CDR1 SNHLY and CDR2 FYNNEI. The CDR3 has 11 amino acids.

This chain links TRBV7-2 with TRBJ1-4; perhaps TRBD1 as D (6 bases). Between the trimmed V and J ends, which lost 4 bases and 8 bases, there was a span of 20 bases. The germline CDR1 and CDR2 sequences are SGHTA and FQGNSA. The CDR3 contains 16 residues. The CDR3 bases are TGTGCCAGCAGCTCCCAGACAGGCCCCTTCGGGGAAAAACTGTTTTTT. Protein sequence: CASSSQTGPFGEKLFF. Looking up the rest from reference TRBV7-2 and TRBJ1-4 gives the full variable domain: GAGVSQSPSNKVTEKGKDVELRCDPISGHTALYWYRQSLGQGLEFLIYFQGNSAPDKSGLPSDRFSAERTGGSVSTLTIQRTQQEDSAVYLCASSSQTGPFGEKLFFGSGTQLSVL.

The chain couples TRBV5-4 to TRBJ2-1, with a weak D call TRBD2 (6 bases). This CDR3 comprises 16 residues. Trimming took 3 bases from V and 10 from J, leaving 23 bases between them. Germline CDR1 is SGHNT and CDR2 is YYREEE (reference sequence). The CDR3 sequence: CASSSQRAGGIREQFF. For the CDR3, the DNA is TGTGCCAGCAGCTCCCAGCGGGCGGGCGGGATTCGAGAGCAGTTCTTC.

This clone turned up a few times. The chain couples TRBV2 to TRBJ2-1, with TRBD2 identical over 13 bases. This CDR3 region has 16 residues. Germline-derived CDR1 and CDR2 are SNHLY and FYNNEI. The V segment lost 6 bases and the J segment 1 base; nucleotides outside the gene matches: 3. The CDR3 nucleotides read TGTGCCAGCAGGGGGACTAGCGGGAAGTCCTACAATGAGCAGTTCTTC. As protein: CASRGTSGKSYNEQFF.

The chain has TRBV6-5 and TRBJ2-3; D may be TRBD1 (6 bases). From germline, CDR1 is MNHEY and CDR2 SVGAGI. V lost 7 bases and J lost 1, with 15 bases in between. The CDR3 is 15 residues long. DNA of the CDR3: TGTGCCAGCATGATCGGTTCAGGGGGCACAGATACGCAGTATTTT. This gives the protein CASMIGSGGTDTQYF.

The chain is built from TRBV5-1 and TRBJ2-3; TRBD2 aligns across 12 bases. Germline V gene data show CDR1 as SGHRS and CDR2 as YFSETQ. CDR3 length: 17 residues. The V and J ends lost 0 bases and 5 bases, in that order; junction bases with no gene match: 7. The CDR3 spells CASSLGLAGEYLDTQYF. The DNA for the CDR3 is TGCGCCAGCAGCTTGGGACTAGCGGGAGAATACTTAGATACGCAGTATTTT.

The chain is built from TRBV6-6 and TRBJ1-3; 9 bases map to TRBD1. The germline gives CDR1 MNHNY, CDR2 SVGAGI (reference sequence). The V segment lost 0 bases and the J segment 2 bases; nucleotides outside the gene matches: 2. CDR3 length: 16 amino acids. The CDR3 nucleotides read TGTGCCAGCAGTTACTCCGGGACAGGGACTGGAAACACCATATATTTT. Translated: CASSYSGTGTGNTIYF.

This chain uses TRBV18 with TRBJ1-1; tentative D call: TRBD1 (5 bases). In germline, CDR1 is KGHSH, CDR2 LQKENI. This CDR3 comprises 15 residues. Between the trimmed V and J ends, which lost 3 bases and 4 bases, there was a span of 15 bases. The CDR3: CASSPAAGGGTEAFF. In DNA form, the CDR3 reads TGTGCCAGCTCACCCGCGGCGGGGGGTGGCACTGAAGCTTTCTTT.

This clone appeared a few times. This chain joins TRBV6-1 and TRBJ1-1; maybe TRBD1 (6 bases). Germline values: CDR1 MNHNS, CDR2 SASEGT. The V end lost 2 bases, the J end lost 3 bases, and 10 bases lay between the germline ends. The CDR3 sequence is 14 residues long. The CDR3 DNA reads as TGTGCCAGCAGTGAATCCGGGGGGCACACTGAAGCTTTCTTT. Protein: CASSESGGHTEAFF.

The V gene is TRBV14, the J gene TRBJ2-5, with D perhaps TRBD1 (6 bases). The J call is uncertain, as TRBJ2-7 better fits the DNA end. CDR1 is SGHDN, CDR2 FVKESK, per germline. The CDR3 runs to 15 residues. The CDR3 DNA sequence: TGTGCCAGCAGCCAAATTCTAGGGGGTTCCTACGAGCAGTACTTC. It translates to CASSQILGGSYEQYF.

DNA of the CDR3: TGTGCCAGCAGCTTTAGTGCGACTGAAGCTTTCTTT. Translating gives CASSFSATEAFF. The chain employs TRBV7-8 and TRBJ1-1; D gene uncertain. The CDR3 is made up of 12 amino acids. With 3 bases removed from V and 5 bases from J, the gap between germline ends came to 7 bases. CDR1 SGHVS and CDR2 FQNEAQ come from the germline V gene.

This chain uses TRBV7-9 with TRBJ2-7, with 7 positions matching TRBD2. The germline V gene encodes CDR1 SEHNR and CDR2 FQNEAQ (reference sequence). V was pared by 5 bases and J by 7 bases, with 14 bases of the junction left unmatched. The CDR3 extends over 15 amino acids. For the CDR3, the DNA is TGTGCCAGCAGCCCCACTAGCGCCCGCCTATCAGAGCAGTACTTC. It is translated as CASSPTSARLSEQYF.

This sequence joins TRBV6-5 and TRBJ2-7, with D perhaps TRBD1 (5 bases). This CDR3 has 13 residues. From germline, CDR1 is MNHEY and CDR2 SVGAGI. Trimming removed 2 bases from V and 3 bases from J, with 8 bases in between. The CDR3 DNA sequence: TGTGCCAGCAGTTACAGCAGGGTCTACGAGCAGTACTTC. This encodes CASSYSRVYEQYF.

This clone has just a few counts. Different DNA sequences within this sample yield the same CDR3. The V and J genes are TRBV15 and TRBJ1-1, with TRBD1 matching 7 bases. The CDR3 sequence is 15 residues long. Germline CDR1 reads LNHNV; CDR2 reads YYDKDF (reference sequence). V dropped 1 base and J dropped 10; count of bases not matched to a gene: 12. CDR3 loop: CATSRAGTVIRGAFF. DNA of the CDR3: TGTGCCACCAGCAGAGCCGGGACAGTTATCCGGGGAGCTTTCTTT.

The chain carries TRBV19 and TRBJ1-1; 7 bases agree with TRBD1. V lost 6 bases to trimming and J lost 0 bases; unmatched junction nucleotides: 4. The CDR3 extends over 14 amino acids. Germline CDR1 reads LNHDA; CDR2 reads SQIVND (reference sequence). The CDR3 coding sequence is TGTGCCAGTAGCTGGACAGGTATGAACACTGAAGCTTTCTTT. Translated: CASSWTGMNTEAFF.

Points on this clone: A junction end diverges from the germline sequence, so it may reflect a read error. The chain carries TRBV28 and TRBJ1-2; the match to TRBD1 covers 11 bases. This CDR3 is built from 17 residues. Germline V CDR1 and CDR2: MDHEN, SYDVKM. CDR3 loop: CASSLGSGQGVFETCAF. The CDR3 DNA sequence: TGTGCCAGCAGTTTAGGATCGGGACAGGGGGTTTTCGAAACCTGCGCCTTC.

The CDR3 sequence is CASSPLTRTGSNQPQHF. CDR3 nucleotide sequence: TGTGCCAGCTCACCACTAACAAGGACAGGGTCCAATCAGCCCCAGCATTTT. J is TRBJ1-5 and V is TRBV18, with TRBD1 identical over 8 bases. The CDR3 length is 17 residues. V lost 1 base to trimming and J lost 3 bases; unmatched junction nucleotides: 8. The germline CDR1 and CDR2 sequences are KGHSH and LQKENI.

In this sample, this clone turned up once. This chain uses TRBV5-1 with TRBJ2-7, with 11 bases that match TRBD1. The CDR3 extends over 14 amino acids. Losses at the gene ends were 2 bases for V and 3 bases for J; bases not matched to a gene: 1. Germline V gives CDR1 SGHRS, CDR2 YFSETQ. As DNA, the CDR3 is TGCGCCAGCAGCTTCGGGACAGGGGGCTACGAGCAGTACTTC. As protein: CASSFGTGGYEQYF.

The genes are TRBV18 and TRBJ2-7, with D perhaps matching TRBD2 (5 bases). The V and J ends lost 2 bases and 2 bases respectively, with 13 bases between them. The germline V gene encodes CDR1 KGHSH and CDR2 LQKENI. The length of the CDR3 is 15 residues. CDR3 in amino acids: CASSPVRTDTYEQYF. CDR3 DNA sequence: TGTGCCAGCTCACCAGTTCGGACTGACACCTACGAGCAGTACTTC.

This clone was seen once. The chain joins TRBV25-1 to TRBJ1-3, with TRBD1 identical over 8 bases. The length of the CDR3 is 17 residues. V was clipped by 4 bases and J by 0 bases; unmatched bases: 8. Germline V gene lookup returns CDR1 MGHDK and CDR2 SYGVNS. The CDR3 here is CASSAGQGRSSGNTIYF. CDR3 nucleotides: TGTGCCAGCAGTGCCGGACAGGGAAGGTCCTCTGGAAACACCATATATTTT.

In its sample, this clone was seen once. V gene TRBV27 combines with J gene TRBJ1-2; D may be TRBD1 (5 bases). Per germline, CDR1 MNHEY and CDR2 SMNVEV (reference sequence). CDR3 length: 13 amino acids. Between the trimmed V and J ends, which lost 4 bases and 6 bases, there was a span of 12 bases. For the CDR3, the DNA is TGTGCCAGCAGTTACCAGGGTAGCCATGGCTACACCTTC. This translates into CASSYQGSHGYTF.